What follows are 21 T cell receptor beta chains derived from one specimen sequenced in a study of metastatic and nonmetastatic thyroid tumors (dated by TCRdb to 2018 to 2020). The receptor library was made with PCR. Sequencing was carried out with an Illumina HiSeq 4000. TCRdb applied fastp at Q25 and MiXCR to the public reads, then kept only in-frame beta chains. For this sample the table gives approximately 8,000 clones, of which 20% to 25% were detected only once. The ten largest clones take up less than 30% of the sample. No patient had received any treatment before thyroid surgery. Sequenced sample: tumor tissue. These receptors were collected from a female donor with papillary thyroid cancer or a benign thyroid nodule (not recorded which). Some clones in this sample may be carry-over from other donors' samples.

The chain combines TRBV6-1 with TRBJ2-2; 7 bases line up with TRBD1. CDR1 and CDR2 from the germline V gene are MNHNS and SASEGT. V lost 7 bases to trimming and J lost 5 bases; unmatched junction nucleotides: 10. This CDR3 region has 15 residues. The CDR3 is CASTPQGRKTGELFF. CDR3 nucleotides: TGTGCCAGCACCCCACAGGGGAGAAAGACCGGGGAGCTGTTTTTT.

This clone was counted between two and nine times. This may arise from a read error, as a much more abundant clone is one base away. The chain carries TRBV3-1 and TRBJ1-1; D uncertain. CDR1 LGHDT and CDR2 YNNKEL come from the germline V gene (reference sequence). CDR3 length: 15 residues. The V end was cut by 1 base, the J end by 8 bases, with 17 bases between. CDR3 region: CASSQGRTSSDEAFF. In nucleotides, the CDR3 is TGTGCCAGCAGCCAAGGCCGAACCTCCTCGGACGAAGCTTTCTTT.

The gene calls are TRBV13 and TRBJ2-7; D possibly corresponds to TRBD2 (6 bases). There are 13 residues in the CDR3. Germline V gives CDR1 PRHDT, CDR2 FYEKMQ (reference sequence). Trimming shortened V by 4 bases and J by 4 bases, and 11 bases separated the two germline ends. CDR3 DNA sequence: TGTGCCAGCAGCTCCTCTCGGGGGTACGAGCAGTACTTC. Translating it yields CASSSSRGYEQYF.

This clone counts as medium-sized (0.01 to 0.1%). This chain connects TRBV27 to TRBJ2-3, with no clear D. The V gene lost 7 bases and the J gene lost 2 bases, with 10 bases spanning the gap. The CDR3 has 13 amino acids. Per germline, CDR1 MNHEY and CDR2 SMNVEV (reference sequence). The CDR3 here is CASKLASTDTQYF. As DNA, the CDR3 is TGTGCCAGCAAGTTAGCTTCCACAGATACGCAGTATTTT.

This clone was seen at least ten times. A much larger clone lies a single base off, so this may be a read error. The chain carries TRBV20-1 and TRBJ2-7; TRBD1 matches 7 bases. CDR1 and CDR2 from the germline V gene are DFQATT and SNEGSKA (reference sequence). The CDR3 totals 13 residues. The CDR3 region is CSARGQGGYEQCF. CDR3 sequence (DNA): TGCAGTGCTAGAGGACAGGGTGGATACGAGCAGTGCTTC.

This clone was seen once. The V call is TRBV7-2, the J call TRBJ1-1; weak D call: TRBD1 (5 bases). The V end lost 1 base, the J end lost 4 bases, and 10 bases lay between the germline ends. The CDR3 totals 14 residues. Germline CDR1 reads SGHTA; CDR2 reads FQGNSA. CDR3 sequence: CASSLGGVSTEAFF. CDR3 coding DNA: TGTGCCAGCAGCTTAGGGGGGGTTAGCACTGAAGCTTTCTTT.

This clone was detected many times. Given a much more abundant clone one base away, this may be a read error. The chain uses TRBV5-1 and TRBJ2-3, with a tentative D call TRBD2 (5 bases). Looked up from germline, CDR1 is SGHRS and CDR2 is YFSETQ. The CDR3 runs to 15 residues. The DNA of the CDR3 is TGCGCCAGCAGCCTGAGCGGTCGGAGCACAGATACGCGGTATTTT. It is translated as CASSLSGRSTDTRYF. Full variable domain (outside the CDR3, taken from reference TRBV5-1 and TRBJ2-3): KAGVTQTPRYLIKTRGQQVTLSCSPISGHRSVSWYQQTPGQGLQFLFEYFSETQRNKGNFPGRFSGRQFSNSRSEMNVSTLELGDSALYLCASSLSGRSTDTRYFGPGTRLTVL.

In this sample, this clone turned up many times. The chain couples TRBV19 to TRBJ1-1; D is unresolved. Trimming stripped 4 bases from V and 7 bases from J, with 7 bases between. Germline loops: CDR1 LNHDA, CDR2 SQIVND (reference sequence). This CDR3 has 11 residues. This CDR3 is CASSKRSEAFF. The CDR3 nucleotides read TGTGCCAGTAGTAAGCGGAGTGAAGCTTTCTTT.

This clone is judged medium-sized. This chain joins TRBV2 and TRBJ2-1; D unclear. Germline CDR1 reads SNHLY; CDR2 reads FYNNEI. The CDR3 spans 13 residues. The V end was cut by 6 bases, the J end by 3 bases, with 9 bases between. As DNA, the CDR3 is TGTGCCAGCAGCCCCTCTAGCTACAATGAGCAGTTCTTC. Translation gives CASSPSSYNEQFF.

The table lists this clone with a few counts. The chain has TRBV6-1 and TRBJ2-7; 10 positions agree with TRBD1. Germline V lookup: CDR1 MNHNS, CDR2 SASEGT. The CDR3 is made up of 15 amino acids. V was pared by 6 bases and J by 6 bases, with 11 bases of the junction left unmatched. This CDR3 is CASSRTGTGELEQYF. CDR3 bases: TGTGCCAGCAGCCGAACCGGGACAGGGGAACTCGAGCAGTACTTC.

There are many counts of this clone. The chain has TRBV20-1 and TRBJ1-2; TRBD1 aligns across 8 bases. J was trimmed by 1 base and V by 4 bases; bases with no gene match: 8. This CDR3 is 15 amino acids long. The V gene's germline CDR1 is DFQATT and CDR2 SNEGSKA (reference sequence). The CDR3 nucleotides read TGCAGTGCTACGGCCCGGACAGGGATTAACTATGGCTACACCTTC. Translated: CSATARTGINYGYTF.

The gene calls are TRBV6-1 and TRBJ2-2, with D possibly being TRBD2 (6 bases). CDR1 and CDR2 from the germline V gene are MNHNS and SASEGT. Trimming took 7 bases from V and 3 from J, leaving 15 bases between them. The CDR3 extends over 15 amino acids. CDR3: CASKKGAGDTGELFF. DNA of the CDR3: TGTGCCAGCAAGAAGGGAGCGGGTGACACCGGGGAGCTGTTTTTT.

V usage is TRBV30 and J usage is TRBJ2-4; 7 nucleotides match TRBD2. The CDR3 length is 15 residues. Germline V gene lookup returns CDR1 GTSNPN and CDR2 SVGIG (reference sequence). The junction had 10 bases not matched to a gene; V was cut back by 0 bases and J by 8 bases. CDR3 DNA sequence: TGTGCCTGGAGTGTACTAGGGAGGGATATGGACATTCAGTACTTC. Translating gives CAWSVLGRDMDIQYF.

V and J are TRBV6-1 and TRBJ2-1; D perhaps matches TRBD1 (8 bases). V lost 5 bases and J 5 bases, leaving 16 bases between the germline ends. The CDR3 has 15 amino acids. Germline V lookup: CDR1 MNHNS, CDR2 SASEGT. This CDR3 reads CASSRTGGGHNEQFF. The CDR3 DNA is TGTGCCAGCAGTCGCACAGGGGGGGGCCACAATGAGCAGTTCTTC.

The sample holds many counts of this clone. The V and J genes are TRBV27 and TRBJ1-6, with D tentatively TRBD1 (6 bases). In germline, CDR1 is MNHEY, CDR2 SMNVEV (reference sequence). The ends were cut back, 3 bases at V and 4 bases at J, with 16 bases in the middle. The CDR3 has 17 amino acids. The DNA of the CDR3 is TGTGCCAGCAGTTTCACGGGGGGCCGATGGTATAATTCACCCCTCCACTTT. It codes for CASSFTGGRWYNSPLHF.

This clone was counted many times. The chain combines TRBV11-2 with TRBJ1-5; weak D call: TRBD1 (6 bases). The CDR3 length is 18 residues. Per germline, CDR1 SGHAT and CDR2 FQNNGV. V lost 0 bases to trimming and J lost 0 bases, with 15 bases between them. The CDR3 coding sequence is TGTGCCAGCAGCTTAGATCCAGGGGCCACATATAGCAATCAGCCCCAGCATTTT. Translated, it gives CASSLDPGATYSNQPQHF.

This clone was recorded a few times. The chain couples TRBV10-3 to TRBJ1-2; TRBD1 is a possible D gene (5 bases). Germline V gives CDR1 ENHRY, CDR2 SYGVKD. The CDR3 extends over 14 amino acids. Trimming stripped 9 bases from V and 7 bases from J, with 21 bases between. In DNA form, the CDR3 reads TGTGCCATGTCCGATCCCCGGGGGAGGGGTGGCTACACCTTC. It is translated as CAMSDPRGRGGYTF.

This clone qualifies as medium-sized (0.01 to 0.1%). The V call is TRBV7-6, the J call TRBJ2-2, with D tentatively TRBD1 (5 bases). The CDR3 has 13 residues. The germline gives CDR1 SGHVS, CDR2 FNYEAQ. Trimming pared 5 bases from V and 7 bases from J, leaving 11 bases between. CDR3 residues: CASSPQVDGELFF. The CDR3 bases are TGTGCCAGCAGCCCACAGGTGGACGGGGAGCTGTTTTTT.

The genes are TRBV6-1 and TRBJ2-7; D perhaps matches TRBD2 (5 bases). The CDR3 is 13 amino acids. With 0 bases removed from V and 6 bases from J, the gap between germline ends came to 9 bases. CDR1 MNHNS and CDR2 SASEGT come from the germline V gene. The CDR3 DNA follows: TGTGCCAGCAGTGAAGCGCCGGGGTTCGAGCAGTACTTC. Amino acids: CASSEAPGFEQYF.

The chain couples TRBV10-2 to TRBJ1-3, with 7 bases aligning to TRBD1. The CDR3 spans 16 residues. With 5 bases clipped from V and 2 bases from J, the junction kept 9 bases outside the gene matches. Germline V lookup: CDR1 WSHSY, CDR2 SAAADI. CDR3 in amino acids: CASSNRQGGTGNTIYF. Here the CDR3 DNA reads TGCGCCAGCAGTAACAGACAGGGCGGAACTGGAAACACCATATATTTT.

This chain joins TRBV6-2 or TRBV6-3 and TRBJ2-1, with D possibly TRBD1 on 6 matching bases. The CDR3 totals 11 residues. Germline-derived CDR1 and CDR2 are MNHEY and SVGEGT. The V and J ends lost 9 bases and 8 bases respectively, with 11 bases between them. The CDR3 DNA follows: TGTGCCAGACAACAGGGTTATGAGCAGTTCTTC. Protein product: CARQQGYEQFF.